This T cell receptor beta chain was identified in a study of preoperative IRX-2 immunotherapy in early breast cancer. Profiling relied on immunoSEQ multiplex PCR, and the TCRdb table lists in-frame clones only, not all of them. The sample yields 25,000 to 30,000 clones, approximately 75% seen once. This CDR3 is 16 amino acids long. Germline V gene sequence: CDR1 SGHRS, CDR2 YFSETQ. Trimming left V 4 bases short and J 7 bases short, with 18 bases between. Treatment defined: preoperative locoregional IRX-2 cytokine immunotherapy. Patients received preoperative, locoregional IRX-2 cytokine immunotherapy in a phase Ib study.

This sample comprised lymph node tissue, obtained after IRX-2 immunotherapy. The gene calls are TRBV5-1 and TRBJ1-6; D might be TRBD1 (6 bases). The TCR was taken from a human donor with breast cancer. The CDR3 coding sequence is TGCGCCAGCAGCCCAACGATTCTCGGGGGCAATTCACCCCTCCACTTT. It translates to CASSPTILGGNSPLHF. Together with reference TRBV5-1 and TRBJ1-6, the CDR3 gives the full variable domain: KAGVTQTPRYLIKTRGQQVTLSCSPISGHRSVSWYQQTPGQGLQFLFEYFSETQRNKGNFPGRFSGRQFSNSRSEMNVSTLELGDSALYLCASSPTILGGNSPLHFGNGTRLTVT.